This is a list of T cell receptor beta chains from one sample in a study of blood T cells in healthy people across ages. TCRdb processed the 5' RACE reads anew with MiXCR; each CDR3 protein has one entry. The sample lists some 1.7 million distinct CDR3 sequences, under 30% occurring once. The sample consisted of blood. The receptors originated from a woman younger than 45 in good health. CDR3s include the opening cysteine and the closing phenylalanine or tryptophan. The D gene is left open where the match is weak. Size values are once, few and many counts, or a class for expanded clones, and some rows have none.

cdr3_nt: TGTGCCAGCAGTTTATGGGGGACTGAAGCTTTCTTT; cdr3_aa: CASSLWGTEAFF; clone_size: many; d_call: NA; j_call: TRBJ1-1; v_call: TRBV7-9
cdr3_nt: TGTGCCAGCAGTGATTCCCGCGTAGTTGCGTTCTTC; cdr3_aa: CASSDSRVVAFF; clone_size: NA; d_call: NA; j_call: TRBJ2-1; v_call: TRBV25-1
cdr3_nt: TGCGCCAGCACTGAAGCGGGTCGGGATGAGCAGTTCTTC; cdr3_aa: CASTEAGRDEQFF; clone_size: NA; d_call: NA; j_call: TRBJ2-1; v_call: TRBV5-1
cdr3_nt: TGTGCCAGCAGTTACACTAGCGGGGACGGGACCCAGTACTTC; cdr3_aa: CASSYTSGDGTQYF; clone_size: NA; d_call: TRBD2; j_call: TRBJ2-5; v_call: TRBV6-6
cdr3_nt: TGTGCCAGCAGGGCCAGTAGGACAGGGGCTTCCTACGAGCAGTACTTC; cdr3_aa: CASRASRTGASYEQYF; clone_size: NA; d_call: TRBD1; j_call: TRBJ2-7; v_call: TRBV7-9
cdr3_nt: TGTGCCAGCAGCTTAGGAGTGAGGGAGGAATCCTACAATGAGCAGTACTTC; cdr3_aa: CASSLGVREESYNEQYF; clone_size: few; d_call: NA; j_call: TRBJ2-7; v_call: TRBV7-2
cdr3_nt: TGTGCCAGCAGCATAACCCTCGGACAGGGGTACTCCTACGAGCAGTACTTC; cdr3_aa: CASSITLGQGYSYEQYF; clone_size: NA; d_call: TRBD1; j_call: TRBJ2-7; v_call: TRBV5-5
cdr3_nt: TGCGCCAGCCTAGCGGGGGTGCACAATGAGCAGTTCTTC; cdr3_aa: CASLAGVHNEQFF; clone_size: NA; d_call: TRBD2; j_call: TRBJ2-1; v_call: TRBV10-2
cdr3_nt: TGCGCCAGCAGCCCGGAAGGGACGGTAAACACTGAGGCTTTCTTT; cdr3_aa: CASSPEGTVNTEAFF; clone_size: few; d_call: NA; j_call: TRBJ1-1; v_call: TRBV4-1
cdr3_nt: TGTGCCAGCAGCCGAATGGGGGCACGAGAGACCCAGTACTTC; cdr3_aa: CASSRMGARETQYF; clone_size: many; d_call: NA; j_call: TRBJ2-5; v_call: TRBV5-4
cdr3_nt: TGCAGCGTTTGGGGATCAGCTACCTACGAGCAGTACTTC; cdr3_aa: CSVWGSATYEQYF; clone_size: many; d_call: NA; j_call: TRBJ2-7; v_call: TRBV29-1
cdr3_nt: TGTGCCAGCAGCCCGCAATCCGGGACGGCCCTCGGGGAGCTGTTTTTT; cdr3_aa: CASSPQSGTALGELFF; clone_size: NA; d_call: NA; j_call: TRBJ2-2; v_call: TRBV9